This TCR beta chain was sequenced during a study of beta chain features in type 1 diabetes. Broader study findings: In every one of the four CD4+ subsets, TCRB CDR3s were moderately but significantly shorter in Type 1 diabetes patients. Junctions at VDJ sites from type 1 diabetes patients had fewer insertions and more deletions.

Expressed TCRB transcripts were sequenced after all isolated RNA was converted to cDNA. Some clones are missing from TCRdb's copy, which holds only in-frame ones; the method was immunoSEQ multiplex PCR. The sample yields around 140,000 clones, about 13% seen once. Germline V gene sequence: CDR1 MNHEY, CDR2 SMNVEV (reference sequence). V shed 3 bases, J shed 1 base, and the junction held 9 bases outside the gene matches. The CDR3 sequence is 18 residues long. As concerns this clone: Its target is unknown.

Sequencing was carried out using central memory CD4+ T cells from blood. The TCR sequence derives from a man between 18 and 29 years old with type 1 diabetes. This chain links TRBV27 with TRBJ1-6, with 7 bases fitting TRBD1. The CDR3 loop reads CASSFRDREGSYNSPLHF. As DNA, the CDR3 is TGTGCCAGCAGTTTCAGAGACAGGGAAGGATCCTATAATTCACCCCTCCACTTT.